This T cell receptor beta chain was sequenced in a study of blood T cell repertoires in COVID-19. At the level of the study: From the United States, Italy and Spain came samples of acute and convalescent COVID-19. T cells, B-cell-depleted T cells, or PBMCs provided the cDNA or gDNA that served as material.

In the original processing: By means of reference gene primer amplification, nucleated cell counts were estimated. Sequenced by immunoSEQ multiplex PCR; TCRdb stores in-frame clones only, minus some. That table is the source of V, J and clone size, and D and trimming were worked out from the DNA. This sample carries about 380,000 clones, around 89% of them seen once, and the ten largest clones take 1.2%. The sequenced sample consisted of peripheral blood. This receptor was identified in a man between 35 and 55 years old with acute or convalescent COVID-19.

CDR3 sequence reads: CAWSVLQGGGKLFF. The CDR3 bases are TGTGCCTGGAGTGTACTACAGGGGGGCGGAAAACTGTTTTTT. V usage is TRBV30 and J usage is TRBJ1-4; TRBD1 aligns across 8 bases. CDR3 size: 14 residues. J lost 10 bases, V lost 0 bases, and 7 bases had no gene match. Germline V gene sequence: CDR1 GTSNPN, CDR2 SVGIG (reference sequence).